The 11 T cell receptor beta chains below were found in one sample sequenced in a study of spatial heterogeneity in lung cancer. Time point defined: sample taken at primary tumor resection. TCRdb re-called the 5' RACE reads through MiXCR, storing one row per CDR3 protein. The top ten clones hold approximately 6.3% of a sample with more than 60,000 distinct CDR3 sequences, 7.5% to 9.5% of them seen once. This sample comprised PBMCs, obtained at surgery. The origin of the receptors is a male donor with early-stage non-small cell lung cancer.

In its sample, this clonotype was seen many times. This chain joins TRBV6-5 and TRBJ2-7; no clear D gene. Germline V CDR1 and CDR2: MNHEY, SVGAGI. The CDR3 has 11 amino acids. Trimming removed 4 bases at V and 3 bases at J, with 4 bases between. The chain's CDR3 is CASSSIYEQYF. CDR3 coding DNA: TGTGCCAGCAGTTCGATCTACGAGCAGTACTTC.

This clonotype was detected ten times or more. The V and J genes are TRBV12-3 or TRBV12-4 and TRBJ1-2; 10 positions match TRBD1. The CDR3 is made up of 14 amino acids. V trimming: 5 bases; J trimming: 7 bases; junction bases outside the gene matches: 7. The CDR3 DNA sequence: TGTGCCAGCAGTCAGCTGAGGACAGGGGGTGGCTACACCTTC. It encodes CASSQLRTGGGYTF.

This clonotype was observed at least ten times. V usage is TRBV7-2 and J usage is TRBJ2-3; possible D gene TRBD2, 5 bases. Germline lookup yields CDR1 SGHTA and CDR2 FQGNSA. CDR3 length: 13 amino acids. The germline V and J ends were trimmed by 0 bases and 5 bases, with 6 bases remaining between them. The CDR3 coding sequence is TGTGCCAGCAGCTTAGCGGGGAGAGATACGCAGTATTTT. It translates to CASSLAGRDTQYF.

This clonotype was counted only a few times. The chain uses TRBV20-1 and TRBJ2-3; a possible D gene is TRBD2 (5 bases). Deletions cut 7 bases from V and 1 base from J, with 9 bases between. The CDR3 extends over 12 amino acids. Germline CDR1 DFQATT, CDR2 SNEGSKA (reference sequence). This chain's CDR3 is CSGEFGTDTQYF. In DNA, the CDR3 is TGCAGTGGGGAGTTCGGCACAGATACGCAGTATTTT.

This clonotype was seen repeatedly, ten times or more. The chain carries TRBV7-9 and TRBJ2-2; perhaps TRBD1 as D (6 bases). CDR3 length: 17 amino acids. Trimming removed 6 bases from V and 5 bases from J, with 22 bases in between. From germline, CDR1 is SEHNR and CDR2 FQNEAQ (reference sequence). This CDR3 is CASSSAAQQGGTGELFF. For the CDR3, the DNA is TGTGCCAGCAGTTCGGCCGCTCAACAGGGCGGAACCGGGGAGCTGTTTTTT.

This clonotype was counted many times. The chain links TRBV24-1 to TRBJ2-1; 9 bases match TRBD1. The V and J ends lost 4 bases and 10 bases, in that order; junction bases with no gene match: 13. The length of the CDR3 is 16 residues. Germline-derived CDR1 and CDR2 are KGHDR and SFDVKD. CDR3 loop: CATSDPQGAFGGEQFF. For the CDR3, the DNA is TGTGCCACCAGTGACCCACAGGGGGCGTTCGGTGGCGAGCAGTTCTTC.

This clonotype showed up many times. The genes are TRBV12-5 and TRBJ2-7; D gene ambiguous. Germline V gene lookup returns CDR1 LGHNT and CDR2 FRNRAP. V was clipped by 3 bases and J by 6 bases, with 6 bases between them. The CDR3 length is 11 residues. The CDR3 reads CASGFNVEQYF. The CDR3 DNA reads TGTGCTAGTGGTTTTAACGTCGAGCAGTACTTC.

Ten or more counts support this clonotype. The chain recombines TRBV6-2 or TRBV6-3 with TRBJ2-2, with 7 bases lining up with TRBD2. This CDR3 contains 16 residues. Germline V CDR1 and CDR2: MNHEY, SVGEGT. Unmatched junction bases numbered 3, after V lost 2 bases and J lost 0 bases. The CDR3 reads CASSYAGGSNTGELFF. The CDR3 region has the DNA TGTGCCAGCAGTTACGCCGGGGGGTCGAACACCGGGGAGCTGTTTTTT.

In this sample, this clonotype turned up many times. The CDR3, as DNA: TGCGCCAGCAGCCCAAGCTTGGGCGGCAGCCCTAACTATGGCTACACCTTC. This gives the protein CASSPSLGGSPNYGYTF. The rearrangement joins TRBV5-1 to TRBJ1-2; no clear D. The CDR3 sequence is 17 residues long. V was clipped by 4 bases and J by 0 bases, with 19 bases between them. Germline CDR1 reads SGHRS; CDR2 reads YFSETQ. The entire variable domain, with the rest obtained from reference TRBV5-1 and TRBJ1-2, is as follows: KAGVTQTPRYLIKTRGQQVTLSCSPISGHRSVSWYQQTPGQGLQFLFEYFSETQRNKGNFPGRFSGRQFSNSRSEMNVSTLELGDSALYLCASSPSLGGSPNYGYTFGSGTRLTVV.

This clonotype was counted a few times. The chain recombines TRBV12-3 or TRBV12-4 with TRBJ2-2, with D perhaps assigned TRBD1 or TRBD2 (5 bases each). V was clipped by 6 bases and J by 8 bases, with 13 bases between them. The CDR3 extends over 13 amino acids. The CDR3 coding sequence is TGTGCCAGCAGAAACGAGGGGCGAGGGGAGCTGTTTTTT. It is translated as CASRNEGRGELFF.

This clonotype was found many times. The V gene is TRBV7-9, the J gene TRBJ1-6; no definite D call. In germline, CDR1 is SEHNR, CDR2 FQNEAQ (reference sequence). V lost 5 bases, J lost 7 bases, and 12 bases lay in between. The CDR3 covers 14 residues. CDR3 coding DNA: TGTGCCAGCAGCCCCGGGAGTGGCAATTCACCCCTCCACTTT. It specifies CASSPGSGNSPLHF.